The 30 T cell receptor beta chains below come from one sample, sequenced in a study of OX40 agonist ivuxolimab in advanced cancers. The data were produced by immunoSEQ multiplex PCR, yet TCRdb's version contains in-frame clones alone and is incomplete. This table holds roughly 100,000 clones, about 92% found once. The starting material was CD4+ or CD8+ T cells sorted from blood, obtained in a trial of the OX40 agonist ivuxolimab. The receptors originated from an adult with an advanced solid tumor such as melanoma, head and neck, liver or kidney cancer.

The J gene is TRBJ1-5, the V gene TRBV18, with D possibly matching TRBD1 (5 bases). CDR1 is KGHSH, CDR2 LQKENI, per germline. V shed 0 bases and J shed 6 bases, with 15 bases lying between them. The CDR3 extends over 16 amino acids. The CDR3 reads CASSPPGGVGSQPQHF. In DNA form, the CDR3 reads TGTGCCAGCTCACCACCGGGGGGGGTTGGATCTCAGCCCCAGCATTTT.

The chain recombines TRBV6-5 with TRBJ1-5; D call uncertain. V lost 6 bases, J lost 2 bases, and 14 bases lay in between. This CDR3 has 15 residues. In germline, CDR1 is MNHEY, CDR2 SVGAGI. The DNA for the CDR3 is TGTGCCAGCAGAGAGTCCTCTTTTGGCAATCAGCCCCAGCATTTT. Residues: CASRESSFGNQPQHF.

The rearrangement joins TRBV28 to TRBJ2-1; 11 positions match TRBD2. After removal of 3 bases from V and 6 bases from J, the junction contained 7 bases not matched to a gene. CDR3 size: 16 residues. The germline CDR1 and CDR2 sequences are MDHEN and SYDVKM. The CDR3 nucleotides are TGTGCCAGCAGTTTTCGGCTAGCGGGGGGCCCCAATGAGCAGTTCTTC. Translation: CASSFRLAGGPNEQFF. The whole variable domain, filled in from reference TRBV28 and TRBJ2-1, reads DVKVTQSSRYLVKRTGEKVFLECVQDMDHENMFWYRQDPGLGLRLIYFSYDVKMKEKGDIPEGYSVSREKKERFSLILESASTNQTSMYLCASSFRLAGGPNEQFFGPGTRLTVL.

This chain uses TRBV19 with TRBJ2-1; 7 bases line up with TRBD2. Trimming took 7 bases from V and 1 from J; bases not matched to a gene: 16. The CDR3 is 18 residues long. Germline assignment: CDR1 LNHDA and CDR2 SQIVND (reference sequence). CDR3 in amino acids: CASTLKGGPIGSYNEQFF. The CDR3 region has the DNA TGTGCCAGTACGCTGAAGGGAGGGCCTATAGGGTCCTACAATGAGCAGTTCTTC.

V and J are TRBV28 and TRBJ1-5; perhaps TRBD1 as D (5 bases). From germline, CDR1 is MDHEN and CDR2 SYDVKM. The V gene lost 5 bases and the J gene lost 4 bases, with 15 bases spanning the gap. The CDR3 consists of 15 residues. The CDR3 loop reads CASSGQGSQNQPQHF. CDR3 bases: TGTGCCAGCAGTGGTCAGGGTAGTCAAAATCAGCCCCAGCATTTT.

The chain uses TRBV5-1 and TRBJ1-5, with a weak D call TRBD1 (6 bases). CDR1 and CDR2 from the germline V gene are SGHRS and YFSETQ. The CDR3 runs 15 residues. Trimming took off 0 bases at V and 7 bases at J, with 14 bases between the two ends. The CDR3 loop is CASSLDTGPEQPQHF. The CDR3 DNA is TGCGCCAGCAGCTTGGATACAGGGCCGGAACAGCCCCAGCATTTT. Filled out from reference TRBV5-1 and TRBJ1-5, the complete variable domain reads KAGVTQTPRYLIKTRGQQVTLSCSPISGHRSVSWYQQTPGQGLQFLFEYFSETQRNKGNFPGRFSGRQFSNSRSEMNVSTLELGDSALYLCASSLDTGPEQPQHFGDGTRLSIL.

The genes are TRBV16 and TRBJ1-3; unclear D gene. V was clipped by 2 bases and J by 2 bases, with 7 bases between them. The CDR3 loop spans 14 amino acids. Germline V gives CDR1 KGHSY, CDR2 FQNENV. Here the CDR3 reads CASSQERTGNTIYF. The CDR3 DNA reads TGTGCCAGCAGCCAAGAGAGAACTGGAAACACCATATATTTT.

Of note for this clone: The same CDR3 can be traced to other DNA sequences in this sample. The J gene is TRBJ1-5, the V gene TRBV6-6; 8 bases agree with TRBD1. The V gene end was trimmed by 2 bases and the J gene end by 7 bases; junction bases not matched to a gene: 4. The germline gives CDR1 MNHNY, CDR2 SVGAGI (reference sequence). The CDR3 has 14 residues. CDR3 nucleotides: TGTGCCAGCAGTTACGGACAGGGTTCGCAGCCCCAGCATTTT. Translated: CASSYGQGSQPQHF.

This rearrangement joins TRBV5-1 to TRBJ2-3; D not certain. V was shortened by 0 bases and J by 2 bases, with 7 bases between the two germline ends. The CDR3 is 14 amino acids. Germline CDR1 and CDR2: SGHRS and YFSETQ. In DNA, the CDR3 is TGCGCCAGCAGCTTGGTTGACTCCACAGATACGCAGTATTTT. Translation gives CASSLVDSTDTQYF.

This clone was found a few times. J is TRBJ1-1 and V is TRBV10-3; a weak D match, TRBD1 (5 bases). Germline loops: CDR1 ENHRY, CDR2 SYGVKD. This CDR3 region has 13 residues. V was shortened by 5 bases and J by 5 bases, with 12 bases between the two germline ends. CDR3 bases: TGTGCCATCAGTTCAGGGAGTGGGACTGAAGCTTTCTTT. Translated: CAISSGSGTEAFF.

The rearrangement links TRBV5-4 to TRBJ2-6; D may be TRBD1 (6 bases). CDR3 size: 15 residues. Germline CDR1 SGHNT, CDR2 YYREEE (reference sequence). V was cut by 4 bases and J by 4 bases, with 12 bases left in between. The CDR3 bases are TGTGCCAGCAGCCCAGGGGCTTCCGGGGCCAACGTCCTGACTTTC. Translation gives CASSPGASGANVLTF.

The chain combines TRBV7-3 with TRBJ2-3; a possible D gene is TRBD1 (5 bases). The germline CDR1 and CDR2 sequences are SGHTA and FQGTGA. Trimming shortened V by 3 bases and J by 0 bases, and 7 bases separated the two germline ends. CDR3 length equals 14 residues. The CDR3 DNA reads as TGTGCCAGCAGCTTGGGGCGAAGCACAGATACGCAGTATTTT. Its protein is CASSLGRSTDTQYF.

This sequence joins TRBV30 and TRBJ1-3; D remains unclear. Germline CDR1 and CDR2: GTSNPN and SVGIG (reference sequence). V lost 4 bases and J lost 3, with 10 bases in between. The CDR3 has 13 amino acids. This chain's CDR3 is CAWNLVGGNTIYF. The CDR3 nucleotides are TGTGCCTGGAATCTGGTCGGTGGAAACACCATATATTTT.

This sequence joins TRBV19 and TRBJ1-5, with 7 bases aligning to TRBD1. CDR1 and CDR2 (germline): LNHDA, SQIVND (reference sequence). The CDR3 runs to 17 residues. V lost 7 bases and J lost 0; bases outside the gene matches: 12. The CDR3 sequence: CASTPAGTAYSNQPQHF. The DNA for the CDR3 is TGTGCCAGTACTCCAGCCGGGACAGCGTATAGCAATCAGCCCCAGCATTTT.

This clone was recorded once. The chain has TRBV28 and TRBJ2-3; D tentatively reads TRBD1 or TRBD2 (5 bases each). V lost 5 bases to trimming and J lost 10 bases, with 13 bases between them. The CDR3 is 12 residues long. Looked up from germline, CDR1 is MDHEN and CDR2 is SYDVKM. Written as DNA, the CDR3 is TGTGCCAGCAGTCCTCCGGGGCGATCGCAGTATTTT. Amino acid sequence: CASSPPGRSQYF. The full variable domain, in which reference TRBV28 and TRBJ2-3 provide the parts outside the CDR3, is DVKVTQSSRYLVKRTGEKVFLECVQDMDHENMFWYRQDPGLGLRLIYFSYDVKMKEKGDIPEGYSVSREKKERFSLILESASTNQTSMYLCASSPPGRSQYFGPGTRLTVL.

The rearrangement links TRBV5-4 to TRBJ1-2; tentative D call: TRBD1 (6 bases). Trimming stripped 0 bases from V and 4 bases from J, with 10 bases between. CDR3 length: 14 residues. Germline V gene data show CDR1 as SGHNT and CDR2 as YYREEE (reference sequence). This CDR3 is CASSLDLGGYGYTF. The CDR3 bases are TGTGCCAGCAGCTTGGATCTAGGGGGCTATGGCTACACCTTC.

On this clone itself: This same CDR3 is encoded by further DNA sequences in the sample. The rearrangement uses TRBV2 and TRBJ2-3, with unresolved D. The V gene's germline CDR1 is SNHLY and CDR2 FYNNEI. The CDR3 consists of 12 residues. V dropped 3 bases and J dropped 4 bases, with 5 bases sitting between them. CDR3 region: CASSDRADTQYF. The CDR3 DNA reads TGTGCCAGCAGTGATAGGGCAGATACGCAGTATTTT.

The chain combines TRBV6-5 with TRBJ1-6, with TRBD1 matching over 8 bases. Germline V gene sequence: CDR1 MNHEY, CDR2 SVGAGI. CDR3 length equals 13 residues. Losses at the gene ends were 10 bases for V and 8 bases for J; bases not matched to a gene: 7. CDR3 amino acids: CATSPGGHSPLHF. Written as DNA, the CDR3 is TGTGCCACAAGTCCAGGGGGCCATTCACCCCTCCACTTT.

V is TRBV11-3 and J is TRBJ1-5; D not resolved. Trimming cost V 3 bases and J 0 bases, with 3 bases left between them. In germline, CDR1 is SGHNT, CDR2 YENEEA. The CDR3 spans 13 residues. The CDR3 region is CASSLVSNQPQHF. The CDR3, as DNA: TGTGCCAGCAGCTTGGTTAGCAATCAGCCCCAGCATTTT.

This clone was seen a few times. The V gene is TRBV25-1, the J gene TRBJ2-1, with 11 bases matching TRBD2. V trimming: 1 base; J trimming: 3 bases; junction bases outside the gene matches: 5. CDR1 and CDR2 from the germline V gene are MGHDK and SYGVNS. CDR3 length: 17 residues. The chain's CDR3 is CASSESIAGGDYNEQFF. DNA of the CDR3: TGTGCCAGCAGTGAATCTATAGCGGGAGGGGACTACAATGAGCAGTTCTTC.

The chain recombines TRBV4-3 with TRBJ1-4; D might be TRBD1 (5 bases). The germline gives CDR1 LGHNA, CDR2 YSLEER. The CDR3 has 16 residues. V was trimmed by 2 bases and J by 4 bases, leaving 14 bases between them. The CDR3 DNA is TGCGCCAGCAGCCAAAGGCCGGGGACGAATAATGAAAAACTGTTTTTT. Amino acid sequence: CASSQRPGTNNEKLFF.

V and J are TRBV7-9 and TRBJ2-5; TRBD2 matches 11 bases. Losses at the gene ends were 5 bases for V and 4 bases for J; bases not matched to a gene: 6. Germline values: CDR1 SEHNR, CDR2 FQNEAQ (reference sequence). The CDR3 sequence is 15 residues long. The DNA for the CDR3 is TGTGCCAGCAGCATTTATAGCGGGAGGGGAGAGACCCAGTACTTC. Protein sequence: CASSIYSGRGETQYF. The full variable domain, rest sourced from reference TRBV7-9 and TRBJ2-5, is DTGVSQNPRHKITKRGQNVTFRCDPISEHNRLYWYRQTLGQGPEFLTYFQNEAQLEKSRLLSDRFSAERPKGSFSTLEIQRTEQGDSAMYLCASSIYSGRGETQYFGPGTRLLVL.

The chain employs TRBV7-9 and TRBJ1-3, with TRBD1 identical over 7 bases. Germline CDR1 reads SEHNR; CDR2 reads FQNEAQ (reference sequence). J was trimmed by 3 bases and V by 5 bases; bases with no gene match: 4. This CDR3 is built from 14 residues. The CDR3 region is CASSAGQSGNTIYF. The CDR3, as DNA: TGTGCCAGCAGCGCGGGACAGAGTGGAAACACCATATATTTT.

This sequence joins TRBV5-8 and TRBJ2-4; perhaps TRBD2 as D (5 bases). Germline loops: CDR1 SGHTS, CDR2 YDEGEE. Trimming pared 2 bases from V and 7 bases from J, leaving 10 bases between. The CDR3 covers 13 residues. CDR3 protein: CASSLEGLNIQYF. The CDR3 region has the DNA TGTGCCAGCAGCTTAGAGGGATTGAACATTCAGTACTTC.

The chain uses TRBV6-7 and TRBJ1-2; 7 bases are a match to TRBD1. TRBV6-7 is marked as an open reading frame, function uncertain. The CDR3 consists of 14 residues. The V gene end was trimmed by 6 bases and the J gene end by 4 bases; junction bases not matched to a gene: 8. CDR3 DNA sequence: TGTGCCAGCAGCAAAACAGGGGACTTCTATGGCTACACCTTC. As protein: CASSKTGDFYGYTF.

The V gene is TRBV7-2, the J gene TRBJ2-5; D not certain. The CDR3 has 12 amino acids. V shed 1 base and J shed 5 bases, with 5 bases lying between them. Germline V lookup: CDR1 SGHTA, CDR2 FQGNSA. The CDR3 region is CASSLGVETQYF. The CDR3, as DNA: TGTGCCAGCAGCTTAGGAGTTGAGACCCAGTACTTC.

J is TRBJ2-1 and V is TRBV30; tentative D call: TRBD2 (5 bases). This CDR3 has 15 residues. Germline CDR1 GTSNPN, CDR2 SVGIG (reference sequence). The ends were cut back, 3 bases at V and 1 base at J, with 13 bases in the middle. The CDR3 reads CAWRPERLSYNEQFF. In DNA form, the CDR3 reads TGTGCCTGGAGACCGGAGCGGTTATCCTACAATGAGCAGTTCTTC.

The J gene is TRBJ2-7, the V gene TRBV28; D is uncertain. The germline V gene encodes CDR1 MDHEN and CDR2 SYDVKM. V dropped 2 bases and J dropped 3 bases, with 11 bases sitting between them. The CDR3 is 14 amino acids. The DNA for the CDR3 is TGTGCCAGCAGTTTACCAATCGGAGTCTACGAGCAGTACTTC. Protein: CASSLPIGVYEQYF.

The chain uses TRBV4-3 and TRBJ1-6; D ambiguous. Germline V lookup: CDR1 LGHNA, CDR2 YSLEER. The CDR3 is 15 residues long. V was shortened by 0 bases and J by 7 bases, with 10 bases between the two germline ends. In DNA, the CDR3 is TGCGCCAGCAGCCAAGATCAGTACGAAAATTCACCCCTCCACTTT. Amino acid sequence: CASSQDQYENSPLHF.

The V gene is TRBV19, the J gene TRBJ2-3; a possible D gene is TRBD1 (5 bases). Trimming removed 2 bases from V and 3 bases from J, with 6 bases in between. Germline-derived CDR1 and CDR2 are LNHDA and SQIVND (reference sequence). CDR3 length: 13 residues. The CDR3 region is CASSIKGTDTQYF. In DNA form, the CDR3 reads TGTGCCAGTAGTATAAAGGGGACAGATACGCAGTATTTT.